This is a list of T cell receptor beta chains from one sample in a study of blood T cell repertoires in COVID-19. Only in-frame clones appear in the TCRdb table, and some are missing; sequencing was by immunoSEQ multiplex PCR. The sample has roughly 200,000 clones; approximately 83% are singletons. Source material: PBMCs or T cells enriched from blood (not recorded which). These receptors were taken from a middle-aged woman with acute COVID-19. Each CDR3 is given with its conserved first and last residue. The D gene is left open where the match is weak. Part of the rows lack a size; the others show once, few, many or a class for expanded clones.

clone_size	v_call	j_call	cdr3_length	d_call	cdr3_aa	cdr3_nt
-	TRBV11-3	TRBJ2-3	17	TRBD2	CASSFHPSGRATDTQYF	TGTGCCAGCAGCTTCCATCCTAGCGGGAGGGCCACAGATACGCAGTATTTT
-	TRBV9	TRBJ2-7	15	TRBD2	CASSETSGFGGEQYF	TGTGCCAGCAGCGAGACTAGCGGGTTCGGGGGCGAGCAGTACTTC
-	TRBV28	TRBJ2-3	17	-	CASSFRRPDSLWYTQYF	TGTGCCAGCAGTTTTCGCCGCCCTGACTCTCTGTGGTATACGCAGTATTTT
once	TRBV28	TRBJ1-1	13	-	CASRTSRNTEAFF	TGTGCCAGCAGGACCTCTAGGAACACTGAAGCTTTCTTT
-	TRBV28	TRBJ2-3	15	TRBD1	CATRPGDRGTDTQYF	TGTGCTACCAGGCCCGGGGACAGGGGCACAGATACGCAGTATTTT
few	TRBV7-9	TRBJ2-3	16	TRBD2	CASSLGLAGAPDTQYF	TGTGCCAGCAGCTTAGGACTAGCGGGAGCCCCAGATACGCAGTATTTT
-	TRBV11-2	TRBJ2-1	11	-	CASSKDTAAFF	TGTGCCAGCAGCAAAGACACTGCCGCGTTCTTC
-	TRBV29-1	TRBJ2-1	14	-	CSAGGTSGSDEQFF	TGCAGCGCTGGCGGGACGTCAGGGTCCGATGAGCAGTTCTTC
-	TRBV28	TRBJ1-2	14	-	CASSSGRAIDGYTF	TGTGCCAGCAGTTCGGGCAGGGCAATTGATGGCTACACCTTC
-	TRBV29-1	TRBJ2-2	17	TRBD2	CSVAIGTSGANTGELFF	TGCAGCGTTGCTATTGGGACTAGCGGAGCGAACACCGGGGAGCTGTTTTTT
few	TRBV29-1	TRBJ2-5	14	TRBD2	CSVVGAGGGETQYF	TGCAGCGTTGTTGGGGCGGGAGGGGGAGAGACCCAGTACTTC
-	TRBV27	TRBJ1-2	14	TRBD1	CASSSLTGGDGYTF	TGTGCCAGCAGTTCCTTGACAGGGGGCGATGGCTACACCTTC
-	TRBV19	TRBJ2-1	13	-	CASSSGLANEQFF	TGTGCCAGTAGTTCCGGGCTAGCGAATGAGCAGTTCTTC
-	TRBV30	TRBJ2-5	14	TRBD2	CAWSGGLAGETQYF	TGTGCCTGGAGTGGGGGACTAGCGGGAGAGACCCAGTACTTC
-	TRBV5-1	TRBJ2-3	16	-	CASSLKMGGDTDTQYF	TGCGCCAGCAGCTTGAAAATGGGAGGAGACACAGATACGCAGTATTTT
-	TRBV19	TRBJ1-2	13	-	CASSVQENYGYTF	TGTGCCAGTAGCGTACAGGAAAACTATGGCTACACCTTC
-	TRBV10-3	TRBJ1-3	15	TRBD1	CAISTGGMYGNTIYF	TGTGCCATCAGTACAGGGGGGATGTATGGAAACACCATATATTTT
few	TRBV6-5	TRBJ2-7	15	TRBD2	CASSSLTSGYYEQYF	TGTGCCAGCAGTTCCCTGACTAGCGGATACTACGAGCAGTACTTC
-	TRBV6-5	TRBJ1-3	15	-	CASSPRTYSGNTIYF	TGTGCCAGCAGCCCAAGAACATACTCTGGAAACACCATATATTTT
-	TRBV5-4	TRBJ2-1	15	-	CASSLDQGPYNEQFF	TGTGCCAGCAGCTTGGATCAGGGGCCCTACAATGAGCAGTTCTTC
-	TRBV19	TRBJ1-1	17	TRBD1	CASSIGQGAPMNTEAFF	TGTGCCAGTAGTATCGGACAGGGGGCCCCCATGAACACTGAAGCTTTCTTT
few	TRBV6-4	TRBJ2-3	14	-	CARIQGLLTDTQYF	TGTGCCAGGATCCAGGGACTCCTCACAGATACGCAGTATTTT
-	TRBV7-2	TRBJ2-5	15	TRBD2	CASSSFTSGQETQYF	TGTGCCAGCAGCTCGTTTACTAGCGGACAAGAGACCCAGTACTTC
-	TRBV5-1	TRBJ1-2	15	-	CASSPQGRADTGYTF	TGCGCCAGCAGCCCACAGGGTCGCGCGGACACGGGCTACACCTTC
-	TRBV20-1	TRBJ2-3	16	-	CSASRLGQTSTDTQYF	TGCAGTGCTAGTAGGCTGGGACAAACCAGCACAGATACGCAGTATTTT
-	TRBV6-6	TRBJ1-1	15	TRBD1	CASSPGTGGGTEAFF	TGTGCCAGCAGCCCAGGGACAGGGGGCGGCACTGAAGCTTTCTTT
-	TRBV30	TRBJ2-3	17	TRBD2	CAWSPGLAGVSTDTQYF	TGTGCCTGGAGTCCAGGACTAGCGGGAGTTAGCACAGATACGCAGTATTTT
-	TRBV4-2	TRBJ2-7	15	TRBD2	CASSQVTSAYYEQYF	TGTGCCAGCAGCCAAGTCACTAGCGCATACTACGAGCAGTACTTC
-	TRBV14	TRBJ1-6	14	-	CASSQEVRNSPLHF	TGTGCCAGCAGCCAAGAAGTTAGAAATTCACCCCTCCACTTT
-	TRBV7-9	TRBJ2-7	14	TRBD1	CASSTRGLFDEQYF	TGTGCCAGCAGCACCAGGGGGCTTTTCGACGAGCAGTACTTC
few	TRBV19	TRBJ2-1	15	-	CASSSDSSSYNEQFF	TGTGCCAGTAGTAGCGACTCTAGCTCCTACAATGAGCAGTTCTTC
once	TRBV5-4	TRBJ1-1	12	-	CASRSPGTEAFF	TGTGCCAGCAGATCCCCGGGCACTGAAGCTTTCTTT
-	TRBV15	TRBJ2-1	18	TRBD2	CATSTSISSGRAFNEQFF	TGTGCCACCAGCACATCAATATCTAGCGGGAGGGCCTTTAATGAGCAGTTCTTC
-	TRBV11-3	TRBJ2-1	17	TRBD2	CASSYTPGTSGTNEQFF	TGTGCCAGCAGTTACACCCCGGGGACTAGCGGGACCAATGAGCAGTTCTTC
-	TRBV12-3/TRBV12-4	TRBJ2-5	13	-	CATCGGHQETQYF	TGTGCTACCTGTGGAGGGCATCAAGAGACCCAGTACTTC
few	TRBV28	TRBJ1-5	17	-	CASSLPDSLGYNQPQHF	TGTGCCAGCAGTTTACCCGACAGTCTGGGCTACAATCAGCCCCAGCATTTT
-	TRBV7-3	TRBJ2-7	14	TRBD2	CASSLGTSEGEQYF	TGTGCCAGCAGCTTAGGGACTAGCGAGGGCGAGCAGTACTTC
-	TRBV2	TRBJ2-1	20	TRBD2	CASSVRSGRSTWSSYNEQFF	TGTGCCAGCAGTGTTCGTAGCGGGAGGTCAACCTGGAGCTCCTACAATGAGCAGTTCTTC
-	TRBV28	TRBJ2-7	12	-	CASRARPFEQYF	TGTGCCAGCAGGGCCAGGCCTTTTGAGCAGTACTTC
-	TRBV6-5	TRBJ2-7	12	-	CASSRTDYEQYF	TGTGCCAGCAGCAGGACAGACTACGAGCAGTACTTC
once	TRBV28	TRBJ1-5	12	-	CASWSVLQPQHF	TGTGCCAGCTGGTCGGTTTTACAGCCCCAGCATTTT
-	TRBV5-4	TRBJ1-3	14	TRBD1	CASSVTGGLNTIYF	TGTGCCAGCAGCGTCACAGGGGGCCTAAACACCATATATTTT
once	TRBV3-1/TRBV3-2	TRBJ1-1	16	-	CASSQSGVLRNTEAFF	TGTGCCAGCAGCCAATCAGGGGTCTTACGGAACACTGAAGCTTTCTTT
-	TRBV20-1	TRBJ2-7	16	-	CSASRPRQGLLYEQYF	TGCAGTGCTAGTCGACCGCGCCAGGGGCTACTCTACGAGCAGTACTTC
-	TRBV5-1	TRBJ2-7	16	-	CASSLEPRTGIYEQYF	TGCGCCAGCAGCTTGGAACCTCGGACTGGAATATACGAGCAGTACTTC